This TCR beta chain was sequenced in a study of T cell repertoires in cytomegalovirus infection (dated by TCRdb to the late 2010s). In terms of the full investigation: Donor HLA type was relevant to the analysis, as public TCR beta signatures indicated carriage of CMV infection together with the matching HLA type.

The paper's findings and limits, for the study overall: The ex vivo response was dominated by HLA-C-restricted CMV-specific TCR beta clonotypes, and the single most frequent clonotype in two of eight donors was supplied by these HLA-C-restricted clonotypes. In both this cohort and an independent roughly 350-donor cohort, the cumulative frequency of public TCR beta family members distinguished carriers of CMV infection plus the relevant HLA type.

Measured from the cysteine to the phenylalanine, the CDR3 is 15 residues long. Here the CDR3 DNA is all that survives: 45 bases in frame from base 1. V loses 2 bases at its end and J loses 6 bases; junction bases beyond the gene matches: 7. In the germline V gene, CDR1 corresponds to SGHTA and CDR2 to FQGNSA. For sequencing, an Illumina HiSeq 1500 was employed. TCRdb reanalyzed the raw reads on its own, using fastp at Q25 for trimming and MiXCR for clone calling, and kept in-frame beta chains. Every CDR3 protein is listed once, alongside the most common genes and DNA of its rows. The sample table shows approximately 500,000 distinct CDR3 sequences, and approximately 25% are seen once. The top ten constitute under 15% of the sample. Worth noting for this clonotype: Its antigen remains unidentified. Base quality data are lacking; no much larger clone is found one base away.

The clonotype comes from a human donor in good health (CMV status not recorded). Some clones in this sample may be carry-over from other donors' samples. The rearrangement joined TRBV7-2 to TRBJ2-3; the junction holds 8 bases that match TRBD2. Sequenced material: PBMCs. The nucleotides are TGTGCCAGCAGCTTAACGGGACTAGGTGCGGATACGCAGTATTTT. Translated, it gives CASSLTGLGADTQYF.